The rows below give T cell receptor beta chains drawn from one sample of a study of cytomegalovirus exposure and HLA in healthy donors. The repertoire was sequenced with immunoSEQ multiplex PCR; TCRdb's copy has only in-frame clones and lacks some. The top ten hold around 1.5% of the sample, which has 55,000 to 80,000 clones, approximately 94% seen once. The sample comprised PBMCs. The source of these receptors is a man aged 18 to 35 in good health and CMV-seropositive. CDR3s include the opening cysteine and the closing phenylalanine or tryptophan. D genes are given only for firm matches. For some rows the clone size is stated as once, few or many, or as a class when expanded; others skip it.

V gene	clone size	J gene	D gene	CDR3 protein	CDR3 DNA
TRBV9	NA	TRBJ2-7	NA	CASSATQGTEQYF	TGTGCCAGCAGCGCTACACAGGGAACCGAGCAGTACTTC
TRBV5-1	NA	TRBJ2-4	NA	CASSPQDGGFRNIQYF	TGCGCCAGCAGCCCACAAGATGGGGGGTTCCGAAACATTCAGTACTTC
TRBV18	NA	TRBJ2-7	NA	CASSRAGGTYEQYF	TGTGCCAGCTCACGGGCAGGGGGGACCTACGAGCAGTACTTC
TRBV28	NA	TRBJ1-3	NA	CASGQLSGNTIYF	TGTGCCAGTGGACAGCTCTCTGGAAACACCATATATTTT
TRBV7-9	NA	TRBJ1-1	TRBD1	CASSGDRNTEAFF	TGTGCCAGCAGCGGGGACAGGAACACTGAAGCTTTCTTT
TRBV6-1	NA	TRBJ2-1	TRBD1	CATRWDRGSYNEQFF	TGTGCCACCCGCTGGGACAGGGGTTCCTACAATGAGCAGTTCTTC
TRBV6-1	once	TRBJ2-7	TRBD1	CASSEMGGTGTRSEQYF	TGTGCCAGCAGTGAAATGGGCGGGACAGGGACGAGAAGCGAGCAGTACTTC
TRBV5-6	NA	TRBJ2-3	NA	CASTWVGGPSTDTQYF	TGTGCCTCTACATGGGTGGGGGGGCCCTCCACAGATACGCAGTATTTT
TRBV5-4	NA	TRBJ2-1	NA	CASSSVTTYNEQFF	TGTGCCAGCAGCTCGGTGACTACATACAATGAGCAGTTCTTC
TRBV9	NA	TRBJ2-2	NA	CASSVALDSTGELFF	TGTGCCAGCAGCGTAGCTTTGGACAGCACCGGGGAGCTGTTTTTT
TRBV9	NA	TRBJ1-3	TRBD1	CASSARQGSSGNTIYF	TGTGCCAGCAGCGCCCGACAGGGGAGCTCTGGAAACACCATATATTTT
TRBV7-2	NA	TRBJ1-1	NA	CASRRTVENTEAFF	TGTGCCAGCCGTAGAACGGTTGAGAACACTGAAGCTTTCTTT
TRBV6-5	NA	TRBJ1-6	TRBD1	CASSYGATGNNSPLHF	TGTGCCAGCAGTTACGGGGCGACAGGGAATAATTCACCCCTCCACTTT
TRBV18	NA	TRBJ2-2	NA	CASSNGPLGVGELFF	TGTGCCAGCTCAAATGGCCCCCTCGGGGTCGGGGAGCTGTTTTTT
TRBV21-1	NA	TRBJ1-5	NA	CASSKCGEPQHF	TGTGCCAGCAGCAAATGCGGGGAGCCCCAGCATTTT
TRBV6-6	NA	TRBJ2-1	NA	CASSPPPQRDRRFF	TGTGCCAGCAGCCCCCCCCCGCAGCGGGACAGGCGGTTCTTC
TRBV19	NA	TRBJ2-7	TRBD2	CASSSGLAGLTYEQYF	TGTGCCAGTAGCTCGGGACTAGCGGGTTTGACCTACGAGCAGTACTTC
TRBV7-3	NA	TRBJ2-3	NA	CASSSSVTDTQYF	TGTGCCAGCAGCTCCTCAGTGACAGATACGCAGTATTTT
TRBV7-8	NA	TRBJ2-3	NA	CASSFSGSTDTQYF	TGTGCCAGCAGCTTCAGCGGGAGCACAGATACGCAGTATTTT
TRBV9	NA	TRBJ2-1	TRBD2	CASSVAGLAGSSYNEQFF	TGTGCCAGCAGCGTAGCTGGCCTAGCGGGGAGCTCCTACAATGAGCAGTTCTTC
TRBV15	NA	TRBJ1-6	TRBD1	CATSRSGTANSPLHF	TGTGCCACCAGCAGATCCGGGACAGCAAATTCACCCCTCCACTTT
TRBV2	NA	TRBJ2-7	TRBD2	CASNERESFGEQYF	TGTGCCAGCAACGAGCGGGAGTCCTTCGGGGAGCAGTACTTC
TRBV4-1	NA	TRBJ2-5	TRBD2	CASSQDGRGEGTQYF	TGCGCCAGCAGCCAAGATGGCCGGGGGGAGGGGACCCAGTACTTC
TRBV12-5	NA	TRBJ2-1	TRBD2	CASGDAGGPYNEQFF	TGTGCTAGTGGTGACGCGGGAGGGCCATACAATGAGCAGTTCTTC
TRBV4-1	NA	TRBJ2-7	NA	CASSQGGLESYEQYF	TGCGCCAGCAGCCAAGGAGGGCTGGAATCCTACGAGCAGTACTTC
TRBV7-9	NA	TRBJ2-2	TRBD1	CASSRPGTGVWELFF	TGTGCCAGCAGCCGTCCCGGGACAGGGGTTTGGGAGCTGTTTTTT
TRBV4-1	NA	TRBJ1-2	NA	CASSQDLLGLNYGYTF	TGCGCCAGCAGCCAAGATCTTTTGGGACTTAACTATGGCTACACCTTC
TRBV18	NA	TRBJ1-4	TRBD1	CASSPGTDNEKLFF	TGTGCCAGCTCACCCGGGACAGACAATGAAAAACTGTTTTTT
TRBV5-4	NA	TRBJ2-7	TRBD1	CASSPGTGLGTYEQYF	TGTGCCAGCAGCCCTGGGACAGGTTTGGGCACTTACGAGCAGTACTTC
TRBV7-9	few	TRBJ1-5	NA	CASSLEGGTNQPQHF	TGTGCCAGCAGCTTAGAAGGGGGAACTAATCAGCCCCAGCATTTT
TRBV7-2	NA	TRBJ2-1	NA	CASSLGTNEQFF	TGTGCCAGCAGCTTAGGCACAAATGAGCAGTTCTTC